The 19 T cell receptor beta chains below were found in one sample sequenced in a study of blood T cell repertoires in COVID-19. Produced via immunoSEQ multiplex PCR; TCRdb's table is partial and in-frame only. The sample lists under 200,000 clones, roughly 84% seen once, with roughly 18% in the top ten. Material for sequencing was PBMCs or T cells enriched from blood (not recorded which). The receptors were sampled from a man between 60 and 70 years old who had recovered from COVID-19.

This chain links TRBV7-9 with TRBJ2-1; perhaps TRBD1 as D (6 bases). Germline V CDR1 and CDR2: SEHNR, FQNEAQ (reference sequence). V lost 5 bases and J 9 bases, leaving 20 bases between the germline ends. CDR3 length: 15 residues. The CDR3 nucleotides are TGTGCCAGCAGCGCCCAGGTACAGGGTTTTCGTGAGCAGTTCTTC. Encoded protein: CASSAQVQGFREQFF.

This clone was picked up one time. This chain links TRBV7-9 with TRBJ2-7; D remains unclear. There are 12 residues in the CDR3. Deletions cut 3 bases from V and 4 bases from J, with 7 bases between. Per germline, CDR1 SEHNR and CDR2 FQNEAQ (reference sequence). This CDR3 is CASSFPSYEQYF. The CDR3 nucleotides are TGTGCCAGCAGCTTCCCTAGTTACGAGCAGTACTTC. The full variable domain, with the rest looked up from reference TRBV7-9 and TRBJ2-7, is DTGVSQNPRHKITKRGQNVTFRCDPISEHNRLYWYRQTLGQGPEFLTYFQNEAQLEKSRLLSDRFSAERPKGSFSTLEIQRTEQGDSAMYLCASSFPSYEQYFGPGTRLTVT.

The chain combines TRBV21-1 with TRBJ1-2. TRBV21-1 constitutes a pseudogene. The CDR3 sequence is 16 residues long. CDR3 loop: CASSKSPRKEGYGYTF. The CDR3 DNA reads as TGTGCCAGCAGCAAATCCCCCAGGAAGGAGGGCTATGGCTACACCTTC.

CDR3 in DNA: TGCGCCAGCAGCTTAGGGACTAGCCTCTACAATGAGCAGTTCTTC. Protein sequence: CASSLGTSLYNEQFF. The chain has TRBV5-1 and TRBJ2-1, with 9 bases matching TRBD2. The V and J ends lost 2 bases and 3 bases, in that order; junction bases with no gene match: 3. Germline V gives CDR1 SGHRS, CDR2 YFSETQ. The CDR3 has 15 amino acids.

J is TRBJ1-2 and V is TRBV27, with TRBD1 matching over 11 bases. This CDR3 region has 15 residues. The germline CDR1 and CDR2 sequences are MNHEY and SMNVEV (reference sequence). With 3 bases clipped from V and 5 bases from J, the junction kept 5 bases outside the gene matches. The CDR3 loop reads CASSFTGTGGYGYTF. The CDR3 DNA reads as TGTGCCAGCAGTTTCACCGGGACAGGGGGTTATGGCTACACCTTC.

The rearrangement uses TRBV28 and TRBJ2-4; 7 bases fit TRBD1. The CDR3 totals 13 residues. CDR1 and CDR2 from the germline V gene are MDHEN and SYDVKM. Unmatched junction bases numbered 14, after V lost 6 bases and J lost 15 bases. This CDR3 reads CASSRTTGIIGYF. CDR3 coding DNA: TGTGCCAGCAGCCGAACGACAGGGATAATAGGGTACTTC.

The chain links TRBV28 to TRBJ2-1; D is possibly TRBD2 (5 bases). The CDR3 has 11 amino acids. V was clipped by 4 bases and J by 15 bases, with 13 bases between them. The germline gives CDR1 MDHEN, CDR2 SYDVKM. CDR3 protein: CASSSTRSTFF. The CDR3 nucleotides read TGTGCCAGCAGTTCCACTAGGAGTACGTTCTTC.

V and J are TRBV6-5 and TRBJ1-1; tentatively, D is TRBD1 (6 bases). The CDR3 spans 14 residues. Trimming shortened V by 7 bases and J by 1 base, and 13 bases separated the two germline ends. Germline loops: CDR1 MNHEY, CDR2 SVGAGI. For the CDR3, the DNA is TGTGCCAGCATCCTGACAGGACCGAACACTGAAGCTTTCTTT. It yields the protein CASILTGPNTEAFF.

The rearrangement joins TRBV3-1 (or the pseudogene TRBV3-2) to TRBJ2-1; 8 nucleotides agree with TRBD2. The CDR3 runs 16 residues. Germline CDR1 and CDR2: LGHDT and YNNKEL (reference sequence). V shed 4 bases and J 9 bases; nucleotides not matched to a gene: 14. The CDR3 DNA reads as TGTGCCAGCAGCCTAACCGCAGCGGGGGCCGACAGTGAGCAGTTCTTC. This gives the protein CASSLTAAGADSEQFF.

This rearrangement joins TRBV7-8 to TRBJ2-5, with a tentative D call TRBD2 (5 bases). The germline CDR1 and CDR2 sequences are SGHVS and FQNEAQ. V gave up 1 base and J gave up 3 bases, with 15 bases separating them. The CDR3 covers 16 residues. CDR3 nucleotides: TGTGCCAGCAGCTTAGATGCTGGCGGGTCAGAAGAGACCCAGTACTTC. Protein sequence: CASSLDAGGSEETQYF. The full variable domain, its missing parts supplied by reference TRBV7-8 and TRBJ2-5, is GAGVSQSPRYKVAKRGQDVALRCDPISGHVSLFWYQQALGQGPEFLTYFQNEAQLDKSGLPSDRFFAERPEGSVSTLKIQRTQQEDSAVYLCASSLDAGGSEETQYFGPGTRLLVL.

The chain recombines TRBV2 with TRBJ1-2, with 8 bases lining up with TRBD1. The CDR3 consists of 13 residues. The germline CDR1 and CDR2 sequences are SNHLY and FYNNEI. Trimming cost V 5 bases and J 9 bases; bases outside gene matches: 8. In DNA, the CDR3 is TGTGCCAGCAGTCAGGGGGACAGGAGTCGCTACACCTTC. Amino acid sequence: CASSQGDRSRYTF.

This chain uses TRBV24-1 with TRBJ2-5; 8 positions match TRBD2. This CDR3 contains 16 residues. The germline CDR1 and CDR2 sequences are KGHDR and SFDVKD. V trimming: 5 bases; J trimming: 5 bases; junction bases outside the gene matches: 12. CDR3 loop: CATSGARAGVAETQYF. CDR3 nucleotide sequence: TGTGCCACCAGTGGCGCTCGAGCGGGGGTGGCGGAGACCCAGTACTTC.

The chain is built from TRBV18 and TRBJ2-7; 14 bases align to TRBD2. The CDR3 sequence is 14 residues long. V dropped 3 bases and J dropped 5; count of bases not matched to a gene: 0. From germline, CDR1 is KGHSH and CDR2 LQKENI. Here the CDR3 reads CASSPGLAGDEQYF. In nucleotides, the CDR3 is TGTGCCAGCTCACCGGGACTAGCGGGAGACGAGCAGTACTTC. Full variable domain (missing parts from reference TRBV18 and TRBJ2-7): NAGVMQNPRHLVRRRGQEARLRCSPMKGHSHVYWYRQLPEEGLKFMVYLQKENIIDESGMPKERFSAEFPKEGPSILRIQQVVRGDSAAYFCASSPGLAGDEQYFGPGTRLTVT.

This chain links TRBV5-8 with TRBJ1-5; 7 bases map to TRBD1. V was pared by 1 base and J by 2 bases, with 6 bases of the junction left unmatched. From germline, CDR1 is SGHTS and CDR2 YDEGEE. CDR3 size: 16 residues. As DNA, the CDR3 is TGTGCCAGCAGCTTGTTAGGGGGCTTAGGCAATCAGCCCCAGCATTTT. As protein: CASSLLGGLGNQPQHF. The full variable domain, with the rest looked up from reference TRBV5-8 and TRBJ1-5, is EAGVTQSPTHLIKTRGQQATLRCSPISGHTSVYWYQQALGLGLQFLLWYDEGEERNRGNFPPRFSGRQFPNYSSELNVNALELEDSALYLCASSLLGGLGNQPQHFGDGTRLSIL.

This chain connects TRBV11-2 to TRBJ2-3; TRBD2 is a possible D gene (7 bases). Germline V gene sequence: CDR1 SGHAT, CDR2 FQNNGV. With 1 base removed from V and 2 bases from J, the gap between germline ends came to 13 bases. The CDR3 loop spans 16 amino acids. The DNA of the CDR3 is TGTGCCAGCAGCTTAGGGAGGGGGGGGCCCACAGATACGCAGTATTTT. This gives the protein CASSLGRGGPTDTQYF.

The chain uses TRBV6-4 and TRBJ2-2, with TRBD1 matching 7 bases. The CDR3 has 16 amino acids. Looked up from germline, CDR1 is MRHNA and CDR2 is SNTAGT. V shed 8 bases, J shed 5 bases, and the junction held 14 bases outside the gene matches. In DNA, the CDR3 is TGTGCCAGCTATCCGGAGACAGGGTCGAGAACCGGGGAGCTGTTTTTT. This codes for CASYPETGSRTGELFF.

The J gene is TRBJ2-1, the V gene TRBV5-4, with D perhaps matching TRBD2 (6 bases). The germline V and J ends were trimmed by 4 bases and 5 bases, with 7 bases remaining between them. The CDR3 consists of 12 residues. Looked up from germline, CDR1 is SGHNT and CDR2 is YYREEE (reference sequence). The CDR3 nucleotides read TGTGCCAGCAGCCGGGAGCACAATGAGCAGTTCTTC. Its protein is CASSREHNEQFF.

This chain connects TRBV5-4 to TRBJ2-1; weak D call: TRBD2 (5 bases). CDR1 and CDR2 (germline): SGHNT, YYREEE (reference sequence). This CDR3 is 15 amino acids long. Trimming left V 3 bases short and J 7 bases short, with 17 bases between. CDR3: CASSSGTGLVNEQFF. CDR3 DNA: TGTGCCAGCAGCTCGGGAACGGGCCTTGTAAATGAGCAGTTCTTC.

The chain recombines TRBV28 with TRBJ1-1; D is unresolved. Between the trimmed V and J ends, which lost 6 bases and 3 bases, there was a span of 17 bases. The CDR3 has 15 amino acids. CDR1 and CDR2 (germline): MDHEN, SYDVKM. The CDR3 DNA follows: TGTGCCAGCAGGATAGGACCGGGAGTTTACACTGAAGCTTTCTTT. Amino acid sequence: CASRIGPGVYTEAFF.